The 15 T cell receptor beta chains below come from one sample, sequenced in a study of T cell changes during pregnancy in multiple sclerosis (dated by TCRdb to about 2019). The library was made by the immunoSEQ multiplex PCR assay. TCRdb's version of the immuneACCESS table is confined to in-frame rearrangements and falls short of the full clone set. An unresolved V gene accounts for under half of the shortfall where checked; the remainder is of unknown origin. This sample is represented by approximately 25,000 clones; about 89% of them were singletons. Clones ranked in the top ten supply less than 15% of the sample. The sample was CD8+ T cells from peripheral blood mononuclear cells, taken in the first trimester of pregnancy. The source is a female donor in good health, enrolled as a control in a pregnancy study.

The chain links TRBV6-1 to TRBJ2-3; 9 bases are shared with TRBD2. With V trimmed by 1 base and J by 1 base, 3 bases remained unmatched. The CDR3 length is 16 residues. Looked up from germline, CDR1 is MNHNS and CDR2 is SASEGT. CDR3 protein: CASSEVGGGGTDTQYF. As DNA, the CDR3 is TGTGCCAGCAGTGAAGTAGGCGGGGGGGGCACAGATACGCAGTATTTT.

The chain combines TRBV10-3 with TRBJ1-2; D not certain. The CDR3 contains 14 residues. Germline loops: CDR1 ENHRY, CDR2 SYGVKD. V shed 6 bases and J shed 9 bases, with 20 bases lying between them. The chain's CDR3 is CAIRGEDHLWRYTF. The CDR3, as DNA: TGTGCCATCAGGGGAGAGGACCATCTATGGCGCTACACCTTC.

The genes are TRBV13 and TRBJ2-3, with 10 bases lining up with TRBD2. The CDR3 consists of 17 residues. V dropped 3 bases and J dropped 3; count of bases not matched to a gene: 9. Germline-derived CDR1 and CDR2 are PRHDT and FYEKMQ (reference sequence). This CDR3 reads CASSFPSGGARTDTQYF. CDR3 DNA sequence: TGTGCCAGCAGCTTCCCCAGCGGGGGGGCCAGGACAGATACGCAGTATTTT.

The gene calls are TRBV9 and TRBJ2-4; the D is unclear. Germline V gives CDR1 SGDLS, CDR2 YYNGEE. The CDR3 consists of 14 residues. The germline V and J ends were trimmed by 6 bases and 10 bases, with 20 bases remaining between them. CDR3 DNA: TGTGCCAGCAACGTCGGGTCGCTCTTCATTATTCAGTACTTC. Its translation: CASNVGSLFIIQYF.

V is TRBV19 and J is TRBJ1-2; 9 bases match TRBD1. CDR1 LNHDA and CDR2 SQIVND come from the germline V gene (reference sequence). The V segment lost 5 bases and the J segment 0 bases; nucleotides outside the gene matches: 4. This CDR3 spans 15 amino acids. The CDR3, as DNA: TGTGCCAGTAGTTGGGGACAGGGAGCTAACTATGGCTACACCTTC. Protein: CASSWGQGANYGYTF.

The chain recombines TRBV15 with TRBJ2-7; 9 positions match TRBD1. V was clipped by 0 bases and J by 6 bases; unmatched bases: 9. This CDR3 has 16 amino acids. Germline lookup yields CDR1 LNHNV and CDR2 YYDKDF (reference sequence). The CDR3 bases are TGTGCCACCAGCAGAGATCTTGGGACAGGGCCGTCCGAGCAGTACTTC. It specifies CATSRDLGTGPSEQYF.

This clone was seen a handful of times. The chain combines TRBV25-1 with TRBJ2-1, with 10 bases lining up with TRBD1. V gave up 4 bases and J gave up 8 bases; unmatched junction bases: 8. Per the germline V gene, CDR1 is MGHDK and CDR2 is SYGVNS. CDR3 size: 15 residues. CDR3 region: CASSGTDRGSYEQFF. CDR3 nucleotides: TGTGCCAGCAGTGGGACGGACAGGGGGAGCTATGAGCAGTTCTTC.

This rearrangement joins TRBV9 to TRBJ1-1, with D uncertain. The CDR3 spans 12 residues. Germline-derived CDR1 and CDR2 are SGDLS and YYNGEE. The germline V and J ends were trimmed by 3 bases and 3 bases, with 6 bases remaining between them. The CDR3 here is CASSGSDTEAFF. The CDR3 DNA reads TGTGCCAGCAGCGGGAGCGACACTGAAGCTTTCTTT.

The CDR3 loop is CASSQDDTRLAGGYAYEQYF. The CDR3 nucleotides read TGCGCCAGCAGCCAAGATGATACGCGACTAGCGGGAGGCTACGCCTACGAGCAGTACTTC. This chain uses TRBV4-3 with TRBJ2-7; TRBD2 aligns across 13 bases. J lost 2 bases, V lost 0 bases, and 13 bases had no gene match. The CDR3 spans 20 residues. Germline V gene lookup returns CDR1 LGHNA and CDR2 YSLEER.

The chain carries TRBV18 and TRBJ2-2; no reliable D call. This CDR3 contains 15 residues. The germline gives CDR1 KGHSH, CDR2 LQKENI. Trimming cost V 2 bases and J 0 bases, with 7 bases left between them. CDR3 in DNA: TGTGCCAGCTCACCAGCGGATTCGAACACCGGGGAGCTGTTTTTT. Amino acids: CASSPADSNTGELFF.

This clone was seen only once. V is TRBV7-9 and J is TRBJ2-1; D is possibly TRBD1 (7 bases). Germline-derived CDR1 and CDR2 are SEHNR and FQNEAQ (reference sequence). Trimming cost V 1 base and J 7 bases, with 11 bases left between them. The CDR3 runs 14 residues. The CDR3 region has the DNA TGTGCCAGCAGCTTAGAACAGGGGAGGAATGAGCAGTTCTTC. Encoded protein: CASSLEQGRNEQFF.

This chain links TRBV13 with TRBJ1-5; TRBD1 is a possible D gene (6 bases). This CDR3 has 15 amino acids. V gave up 2 bases and J gave up 6 bases, with 14 bases separating them. The germline V gene has CDR1 PRHDT and CDR2 FYEKMQ (reference sequence). This CDR3 reads CASSLRGSLGQPQHF. CDR3 DNA: TGTGCCAGCAGCTTAAGGGGGAGTTTGGGTCAGCCCCAGCATTTT. Variable domain in full (rest from reference TRBV13 and TRBJ1-5): AAGVIQSPRHLIKEKRETATLKCYPIPRHDTVYWYQQGPGQDPQFLISFYEKMQSDKGSIPDRFSAQQFSDYHSELNMSSLELGDSALYFCASSLRGSLGQPQHFGDGTRLSIL.

V gene TRBV4-1 combines with J gene TRBJ1-1, with 8 nucleotides matching TRBD1. Germline lookup yields CDR1 MGHRA and CDR2 YSYEKL. The ends lost 1 base at V and 4 bases at J; junction bases unmatched: 5. The CDR3 is 15 amino acids. CDR3 in DNA: TGCGCCAGCAGCCAAGCCTTAGACAGGGGCACTGAAGCTTTCTTT. It translates to CASSQALDRGTEAFF.

The rearrangement links TRBV2 to TRBJ2-3; 8 bases agree with TRBD1. Per germline, CDR1 SNHLY and CDR2 FYNNEI. V gave up 4 bases and J gave up 0 bases; unmatched junction bases: 3. The CDR3 has 15 residues. The CDR3 coding sequence is TGTGCCAGCAGTGCCGGGACAGGAAGCACAGATACGCAGTATTTT. It encodes CASSAGTGSTDTQYF.

The chain is built from TRBV4-1 and TRBJ2-7; the match to TRBD2 covers 11 bases. CDR1 and CDR2 (germline): MGHRA, YSYEKL. This CDR3 has 15 amino acids. V lost 1 base, J lost 8 bases, and 7 bases stayed unmatched. Here the CDR3 reads CASSQVPSGGFKQYF. The CDR3 DNA reads as TGCGCCAGCAGCCAAGTTCCTAGCGGGGGGTTCAAGCAGTACTTC.